This passage covers 28 T cell receptor beta chains from one sample sequenced in a study of shared clonotypes between healthy human individuals. Clones were sequenced by immunoSEQ multiplex PCR, and TCRdb holds only the in-frame ones, with some missing. The table includes some 790,000 clones, approximately 77% detected once. Input material: memory CD4+ T cells sorted from blood. Noted subset: CD45RA-negative fraction. The receptors derive from a young woman in good health.

V gene TRBV2 combines with J gene TRBJ2-1, with D uncertain. This CDR3 comprises 11 residues. Between the trimmed V and J ends, which lost 1 base and 5 bases, there was a span of 0 bases. Germline loops: CDR1 SNHLY, CDR2 FYNNEI. CDR3 DNA sequence: TGTGCCAGCAGTGAAGACAATGAGCAGTTCTTC. It translates to CASSEDNEQFF.

This chain links TRBV5-6 with TRBJ1-3; D remains ambiguous. The CDR3 runs to 15 residues. Germline values: CDR1 SGHDT, CDR2 YYEEEE. V lost 0 bases, J lost 0 bases, and 7 bases lay in between. CDR3 loop: CASSLASTSGNTIYF. Here the CDR3 DNA reads TGTGCCAGCAGCTTGGCCTCGACCTCTGGAAACACCATATATTTT.

The chain has TRBV27 and TRBJ2-7; 15 nucleotides line up with TRBD2. Losses at the gene ends were 5 bases for V and 6 bases for J; bases not matched to a gene: 11. CDR1 and CDR2 from the germline V gene are MNHEY and SMNVEV (reference sequence). The CDR3 spans 17 residues. The CDR3 region has the DNA TGTGCCAGCAGTCCAGGACTAGCGGGAGGGCGGGGCTCCGAGCAGTACTTC. It yields the protein CASSPGLAGGRGSEQYF.

The chain uses TRBV7-9 and TRBJ2-1; TRBD2 aligns across 11 bases. In germline, CDR1 is SEHNR, CDR2 FQNEAQ (reference sequence). The CDR3 spans 15 residues. The V segment lost 8 bases and the J segment 13 bases; nucleotides outside the gene matches: 16. The CDR3 DNA sequence: TGTGCCAGCTCCGGAACTAGCGGGAGTTTGGGGATACAGTTCTTC. Translated: CASSGTSGSLGIQFF.

The chain is built from TRBV18 and TRBJ2-7; D may match TRBD1 or TRBD2 (5 bases each). Germline-derived CDR1 and CDR2 are KGHSH and LQKENI. The CDR3 contains 12 residues. Trimming left V 4 bases short and J 5 bases short, with 9 bases between. The CDR3 is CASSRDRHEQYF. The CDR3, as DNA: TGTGCCAGCTCACGGGACCGCCACGAGCAGTACTTC.

As regards this clone: The sample contains more than one DNA sequence encoding this CDR3. The V call is TRBV19, the J call TRBJ2-1; D is undetermined. Germline V gives CDR1 LNHDA, CDR2 SQIVND (reference sequence). This CDR3 has 11 residues. V dropped 7 bases and J dropped 5 bases, with 6 bases sitting between them. CDR3 in DNA: TGTGCCAGTAATAGGAACAATGAGCAGTTCTTC. It translates to CASNRNNEQFF.

The chain carries TRBV6-1 and TRBJ1-1; D not resolved. V lost 6 bases, J lost 4 bases, and 12 bases lay in between. CDR3 length: 13 residues. Looked up from germline, CDR1 is MNHNS and CDR2 is SASEGT. The CDR3 DNA reads as TGTGCCAGCAGCCGCCTGGGGAGCACTGAAGCTTTCTTT. This sequence encodes CASSRLGSTEAFF.

The chain recombines TRBV30 with TRBJ2-5; 7 bases agree with TRBD1. Germline assignment: CDR1 GTSNPN and CDR2 SVGIG (reference sequence). With 1 base clipped from V and 2 bases from J, the junction kept 4 bases outside the gene matches. The CDR3 sequence is 14 residues long. CDR3 residues: CAWSATGIQETQYF. As DNA, the CDR3 is TGTGCCTGGAGTGCGACAGGGATTCAAGAGACCCAGTACTTC.

This rearrangement joins TRBV5-1 to TRBJ2-1; 10 nucleotides line up with TRBD2. The CDR3 length is 16 residues. The ends lost 1 base at V and 10 bases at J; junction bases unmatched: 11. Germline V gene data show CDR1 as SGHRS and CDR2 as YFSETQ. The CDR3 bases are TGCGCCAGCAGCTTGCAAGCGGGAGGGACCTTGGGCGAGCAGTTCTTC. Protein: CASSLQAGGTLGEQFF. The whole variable domain, filled in from reference TRBV5-1 and TRBJ2-1, reads KAGVTQTPRYLIKTRGQQVTLSCSPISGHRSVSWYQQTPGQGLQFLFEYFSETQRNKGNFPGRFSGRQFSNSRSEMNVSTLELGDSALYLCASSLQAGGTLGEQFFGPGTRLTVL.

The table lists this clone with a count of one. V and J are TRBV6-5 and TRBJ1-1, with D unresolved. The V and J ends lost 7 bases and 0 bases respectively, with 12 bases between them. This CDR3 has 14 residues. Germline V gene data show CDR1 as MNHEY and CDR2 as SVGAGI. The CDR3 loop is CASTSDLMNTEAFF. The CDR3 nucleotides read TGTGCCAGCACTTCGGACCTAATGAACACTGAAGCTTTCTTT.

A remark on this clone: This sample includes further DNA sequences coding for the same CDR3. The chain carries TRBV29-1 and TRBJ1-1, with D perhaps matching TRBD1 (6 bases). The CDR3 loop spans 13 amino acids. V lost 1 base and J lost 0, with 6 bases in between. Germline assignment: CDR1 SQVTM and CDR2 ANQGSEA. The DNA of the CDR3 is TGCAGCGTTGAAGGACAGGTGAACACTGAAGCTTTCTTT. It translates to CSVEGQVNTEAFF.

The CDR3 protein is CASTQGLGDYTF. The CDR3 DNA follows: TGTGCCTCGACGCAGGGGCTGGGTGACTACACCTTC. The V call is TRBV19, the J call TRBJ1-2; maybe TRBD1 (6 bases). Per the germline V gene, CDR1 is LNHDA and CDR2 is SQIVND (reference sequence). V was pared by 11 bases and J by 10 bases, with 20 bases between. The CDR3 length is 12 residues.

The chain uses TRBV18 and TRBJ2-5; 7 bases are a match to TRBD2. V shed 3 bases and J 3 bases; nucleotides not matched to a gene: 4. CDR3 length: 14 amino acids. The germline gives CDR1 KGHSH, CDR2 LQKENI. The CDR3 reads CASSPRTRKETQYF. The CDR3 nucleotides are TGTGCCAGCTCACCGAGGACTAGGAAAGAGACCCAGTACTTC.

This clone showed up just a few times. This rearrangement joins TRBV13 to TRBJ2-5; no definite D call. Germline CDR1 reads PRHDT; CDR2 reads FYEKMQ (reference sequence). V was trimmed by 2 bases and J by 2 bases, leaving 12 bases between them. This CDR3 has 15 amino acids. The CDR3 DNA sequence: TGTGCCAGCAGCTTATCTAACCGGCTACAAGAGACCCAGTACTTC. Its translation is CASSLSNRLQETQYF.

The chain employs TRBV28 and TRBJ2-4; D possibly corresponds to TRBD2 (5 bases). With 5 bases removed from V and 8 bases from J, the gap between germline ends came to 10 bases. Germline V lookup: CDR1 MDHEN, CDR2 SYDVKM. This CDR3 is built from 12 residues. DNA for the CDR3: TGTGCCAGCAGTGAGGGTCCTTACATTCAGTACTTC. Amino acid sequence: CASSEGPYIQYF.

The chain is built from TRBV21-1 and TRBJ1-1. TRBV21-1 is deemed a pseudogene. This CDR3 contains 12 residues. The CDR3 nucleotides read TGTGCCAGCAGGCTCATAAACACTGAAGCTTTCTTT. Translated: CASRLINTEAFF.

This chain links TRBV5-1 with TRBJ2-7; 11 bases fit TRBD1. This CDR3 is 14 amino acids long. Germline CDR1 reads SGHRS; CDR2 reads YFSETQ. J gave up 6 bases and V 3 bases, and 5 bases lay outside the gene matches. The DNA for the CDR3 is TGCGCCAGCAGCTACGGACAGGGGGCTAGCGAGCAGTACTTC. Encoded protein: CASSYGQGASEQYF. Full variable domain (outside the CDR3, taken from reference TRBV5-1 and TRBJ2-7): KAGVTQTPRYLIKTRGQQVTLSCSPISGHRSVSWYQQTPGQGLQFLFEYFSETQRNKGNFPGRFSGRQFSNSRSEMNVSTLELGDSALYLCASSYGQGASEQYFGPGTRLTVT.

In its sample, this clone was seen many times. The CDR3 protein is CSSGISETQYF. The CDR3 bases are TGCAGCTCCGGGATATCGGAGACCCAGTACTTC. The chain links TRBV29-1 to TRBJ2-5; weak D call: TRBD2 (5 bases). Trimming pared 8 bases from V and 5 bases from J, leaving 12 bases between. The V gene's germline CDR1 is SQVTM and CDR2 ANQGSEA. This CDR3 contains 11 residues.

The chain carries TRBV5-4 and TRBJ2-5; 10 positions match TRBD1. V gave up 4 bases and J gave up 2 bases; unmatched junction bases: 2. In germline, CDR1 is SGHNT, CDR2 YYREEE (reference sequence). The CDR3 is 14 residues long. This CDR3 reads CASSRGQGQETQYF. In DNA form, the CDR3 reads TGTGCCAGCAGCAGGGGACAGGGGCAAGAGACCCAGTACTTC. Based on the CDR3 plus reference TRBV5-4 and TRBJ2-5, the full variable domain is ETGVTQSPTHLIKTRGQQVTLRCSSQSGHNTVSWYQQALGQGPQFIFQYYREEENGRGNFPPRFSGLQFPNYSSELNVNALELDDSALYLCASSRGQGQETQYFGPGTRLLVL.

This clone was counted only a few times. The chain employs TRBV27 and TRBJ1-2; D may be TRBD1 (5 bases). Germline V gene lookup returns CDR1 MNHEY and CDR2 SMNVEV (reference sequence). This CDR3 is 12 amino acids long. V was clipped by 6 bases and J by 13 bases, with 18 bases between them. The CDR3 region has the DNA TGTGCCAGCAGCCCCCCGGGGGGGAGGAGCACCTTC. Its protein product is CASSPPGGRSTF.

The chain has TRBV19 and TRBJ2-7; D is perhaps TRBD1 or TRBD2 (5 bases each). Germline V CDR1 and CDR2: LNHDA, SQIVND (reference sequence). With 6 bases removed from V and 4 bases from J, the gap between germline ends came to 16 bases. The CDR3 sequence is 14 residues long. The CDR3 DNA reads TGTGCCAGTAGCGACGGAGGACAAACGTACGAGCAGTACTTC. This encodes CASSDGGQTYEQYF.

The chain recombines TRBV19 with TRBJ2-3, with TRBD2 matching over 8 bases. This CDR3 spans 15 amino acids. The V gene end was trimmed by 6 bases and the J gene end by 3 bases; junction bases not matched to a gene: 8. Germline values: CDR1 LNHDA, CDR2 SQIVND (reference sequence). For the CDR3, the DNA is TGTGCCAGTAGGGAAGCGGGGGCTACGACAGATACGCAGTATTTT. This translates into CASREAGATTDTQYF.

This clone was counted only a few times. The V call is TRBV9, the J call TRBJ2-1; 9 bases are shared with TRBD2. The V gene end was trimmed by 5 bases and the J gene end by 14 bases; junction bases not matched to a gene: 8. Germline V lookup: CDR1 SGDLS, CDR2 YYNGEE. The CDR3 contains 12 residues. The CDR3 is CASRGLADREFF. Here the CDR3 DNA reads TGTGCCAGCAGGGGACTAGCTGACAGGGAGTTCTTC.

This clone was seen a few times. This sequence joins TRBV9 and TRBJ2-1; 8 nucleotides line up with TRBD2. Looked up from germline, CDR1 is SGDLS and CDR2 is YYNGEE. The V and J ends lost 0 bases and 5 bases, in that order; junction bases with no gene match: 7. The CDR3 spans 16 residues. The CDR3, as DNA: TGTGCCAGCAGCGTAGATACCGGGAGGGTAAACAATGAGCAGTTCTTC. Translation gives CASSVDTGRVNNEQFF.

This chain uses TRBV11-2 with TRBJ1-1, with 11 positions matching TRBD1. The V and J ends lost 5 bases and 11 bases, in that order; junction bases with no gene match: 4. CDR3 length: 12 amino acids. Germline CDR1 and CDR2: SGHAT and FQNNGV. In nucleotides, the CDR3 is TGTGCCAGCAGCCCGGACAGGGGGCTTGCTTTCTTT. Its protein is CASSPDRGLAFF.

The chain uses TRBV28 and TRBJ2-7; D might be TRBD1 (5 bases). CDR1 and CDR2 (germline): MDHEN, SYDVKM. Deletions cut 4 bases from V and 0 bases from J, with 10 bases between. The CDR3 totals 14 residues. This CDR3 reads CASSWGGPSYEQYF. CDR3 bases: TGTGCCAGCAGTTGGGGCGGTCCCTCCTACGAGCAGTACTTC.

The rearrangement links TRBV23-1 to TRBJ2-7; D remains unclear. TRBV23-1 is reported as an ORF; its role is uncertain. The CDR3 is 15 amino acids. V was pared by 3 bases and J by 4 bases, with 16 bases between. CDR3 amino acids: CASSQIEKPRYEQYF. Here the CDR3 DNA reads TGCGCCAGCAGTCAGATCGAAAAACCGAGATACGAGCAGTACTTC.

Concerning this clone: One end of the junction does not line up with germline, which may come from a read error. This rearrangement joins TRBV7-3 to TRBJ2-1; no clear D. The CDR3 covers 14 residues. CDR1 is SGHTA and CDR2 is FQGTGA in the germline V gene. CDR3 bases: TGTGCCAGCAGCTTAACGCACTCCAACAATGAGCAGTTCTTC. This sequence encodes CASSLTHSNNEQFF.